A single sample is the source of the 20 T cell receptor beta chains below, sequenced in a study of cytomegalovirus exposure and HLA in healthy donors. In the PCR, 60 Vbeta and 13 Jbeta primers were used. The repertoire was sequenced with immunoSEQ multiplex PCR; TCRdb's copy has only in-frame clones and lacks some. The sample consists of some 90,000 clones, about 80% of them appearing once. Material for sequencing was PBMCs. The receptors were gathered from a man between 25 and 39 years old in good health and CMV-seropositive.

The chain couples TRBV5-1 to TRBJ2-1, with D possibly matching TRBD1 (6 bases). The V gene's germline CDR1 is SGHRS and CDR2 YFSETQ. The germline V and J ends were trimmed by 5 bases and 0 bases, with 6 bases remaining between them. This CDR3 has 13 amino acids. The CDR3 loop is CASRQGSYNEQFF. CDR3 DNA sequence: TGCGCCAGCAGACAGGGCTCCTACAATGAGCAGTTCTTC.

This clone appeared a few times. CDR3 DNA: TGTGCCAGCAGCTTGTCGAACTATGGCTACACCTTC. Translating it yields CASSLSNYGYTF. This chain uses TRBV5-6 with TRBJ1-2; D not certain. V was clipped by 1 base and J by 2 bases, with 3 bases between them. Germline V lookup: CDR1 SGHDT, CDR2 YYEEEE. This CDR3 is 12 amino acids long. The full variable domain, with the rest looked up from reference TRBV5-6 and TRBJ1-2, is DAGVTQSPTHLIKTRGQQVTLRCSPKSGHDTVSWYQQALGQGPQFIFQYYEEEERQRGNFPDRFSGHQFPNYSSELNVNALLLGDSALYLCASSLSNYGYTFGSGTRLTVV.

This chain uses TRBV29-1 with TRBJ1-1, with no clear D. The CDR3 loop spans 13 amino acids. V lost 6 bases to trimming and J lost 5 bases, with 16 bases between them. Germline V gene sequence: CDR1 SQVTM, CDR2 ANQGSEA. CDR3 amino acids: CSVAREPGTEAFF. CDR3 DNA: TGCAGCGTCGCCAGAGAACCAGGTACTGAAGCTTTCTTT.

The chain combines TRBV9 with TRBJ1-2; tentatively, D is TRBD1 (5 bases). Trimming cost V 4 bases and J 7 bases, with 14 bases left between them. The CDR3 sequence is 13 residues long. The germline gives CDR1 SGDLS, CDR2 YYNGEE. The CDR3 is CASSSIYRTGYTF. CDR3 sequence (DNA): TGTGCCAGCAGCTCGATATACAGGACTGGCTACACCTTC.

The CDR3 DNA reads as TGTGCCAGCAGCTTGGGGGTGGACAGGCCCTACGAGCAGTACTTC. Its translation is CASSLGVDRPYEQYF. The J gene is TRBJ2-7, the V gene TRBV5-6; 7 bases line up with TRBD1. J gave up 2 bases and V 0 bases, and 5 bases lay outside the gene matches. The CDR3 runs 15 residues. The germline V gene encodes CDR1 SGHDT and CDR2 YYEEEE.

The V call is TRBV9, the J call TRBJ2-1; no definite D call. This CDR3 spans 15 amino acids. Germline V gene sequence: CDR1 SGDLS, CDR2 YYNGEE. Trimming pared 0 bases from V and 0 bases from J, leaving 7 bases between. The CDR3 loop reads CASSVVADSYNEQFF. The CDR3 nucleotides are TGTGCCAGCAGCGTAGTGGCTGACTCCTACAATGAGCAGTTCTTC.

V gene TRBV6-5 combines with J gene TRBJ1-1; no clear D gene. V was pared by 6 bases and J by 5 bases, with 16 bases between. The germline gives CDR1 MNHEY, CDR2 SVGAGI. The length of the CDR3 is 14 residues. CDR3 coding DNA: TGTGCCAGCAGCCTTTCTAAGGCGGCGACTGAAGCTTTCTTT. Protein product: CASSLSKAATEAFF.

The gene calls are TRBV27 and TRBJ1-5, with D possibly matching TRBD1 (6 bases). V was cut by 6 bases and J by 4 bases, with 16 bases left in between. Germline V gene data show CDR1 as MNHEY and CDR2 as SMNVEV (reference sequence). The CDR3 consists of 15 residues. Written as DNA, the CDR3 is TGTGCCAGCAGCCCCGGACAGTACCTTAATCAGCCCCAGCATTTT. Translated: CASSPGQYLNQPQHF.

The genes are TRBV2 and TRBJ1-2; 7 bases agree with TRBD1. V was pared by 3 bases and J by 2 bases, with 6 bases of the junction left unmatched. Germline V gives CDR1 SNHLY, CDR2 FYNNEI. CDR3 length: 15 residues. CDR3 region: CASSDPQGLNYGYTF. CDR3 DNA sequence: TGTGCCAGCAGTGATCCACAGGGGCTCAACTATGGCTACACCTTC. The entire variable domain, with the rest obtained from reference TRBV2 and TRBJ1-2, is as follows: EPEVTQTPSHQVTQMGQEVILRCVPISNHLYFYWYRQILGQKVEFLVSFYNNEISEKSEIFDDQFSVERPDGSNFTLKIRSTKLEDSAMYFCASSDPQGLNYGYTFGSGTRLTVV.

This clone was seen more than once but under ten times. Distinct nucleotide sequences in the sample also encode this CDR3. The chain carries TRBV27 and TRBJ1-2; D may be TRBD1 (5 bases). This CDR3 region has 13 residues. Germline CDR1 reads MNHEY; CDR2 reads SMNVEV (reference sequence). V lost 2 bases and J lost 1, with 5 bases in between. The chain's CDR3 is CASSLQGNYGYTF. Written as DNA, the CDR3 is TGTGCCAGCAGTTTACAGGGTAACTATGGCTACACCTTC.

This clone has just a few counts. The chain combines TRBV11-2 with TRBJ1-2; no reliable D call. V lost 5 bases, J lost 4 bases, and 14 bases lay in between. The length of the CDR3 is 14 residues. Germline V lookup: CDR1 SGHAT, CDR2 FQNNGV. CDR3 DNA sequence: TGTGCCAGCAGCGCAGGCGAGGGCCTCTATGGCTACACCTTC. This translates into CASSAGEGLYGYTF.

This rearrangement joins TRBV6-1 to TRBJ2-5, with 8 nucleotides matching TRBD2. The V segment lost 6 bases and the J segment 5 bases; nucleotides outside the gene matches: 8. The length of the CDR3 is 14 residues. CDR1 and CDR2 (germline): MNHNS, SASEGT. The CDR3 reads CASRRRGDMETQYF. CDR3 in DNA: TGTGCCAGCAGAAGGCGGGGGGATATGGAGACCCAGTACTTC.

The chain's CDR3 is CASSLFFGDKLFF. DNA for the CDR3: TGTGCCAGCAGCTTGTTTTTCGGAGACAAACTGTTTTTT. The V call is TRBV5-6, the J call TRBJ1-4, with no clear D. CDR1 and CDR2 (germline): SGHDT, YYEEEE. V was cut by 1 base and J by 11 bases, with 12 bases left in between. CDR3 length equals 13 residues.

This chain uses TRBV5-1 with TRBJ2-7, with 8 bases fitting TRBD2. The CDR3 has 15 residues. Germline-derived CDR1 and CDR2 are SGHRS and YFSETQ. V shed 3 bases, J shed 1 base, and the junction held 6 bases outside the gene matches. CDR3 amino acids: CASSWLAGGSYEQYF. DNA of the CDR3: TGCGCCAGCAGCTGGCTAGCGGGTGGATCCTACGAGCAGTACTTC.

The chain employs TRBV5-1 and TRBJ2-7; no clear D gene. The CDR3 loop spans 15 amino acids. Trimming removed 0 bases from V and 6 bases from J, with 16 bases in between. CDR1 and CDR2 (germline): SGHRS, YFSETQ. CDR3 DNA: TGCGCCAGCAGCTTGGGGAGAAACCACCTCGTCGAGCAGTACTTC. Its protein product is CASSLGRNHLVEQYF.

The chain employs TRBV9 and TRBJ2-1; unclear D gene. The germline V gene has CDR1 SGDLS and CDR2 YYNGEE. Trimming shortened V by 8 bases and J by 8 bases, and 14 bases separated the two germline ends. This CDR3 region has 12 residues. CDR3 coding DNA: TGTGCCAGTCGCGGAGTAAGCGATGAGCAGTTCTTC. It specifies CASRGVSDEQFF.

The chain combines TRBV5-3 with TRBJ2-7, with TRBD2 identical over 12 bases. TRBV5-3 is an open reading frame whose function is uncertain. The CDR3 has 17 residues. Germline trimming cut 4 bases from V and 0 bases from J; bases unmatched to any gene: 8. The chain's CDR3 is CARSALAGGSSSYEQYV. CDR3 in DNA: TGTGCCAGAAGCGCACTAGCGGGGGGATCGAGCTCCTACGAGCAGTACGTC.

This chain uses TRBV4-2 with TRBJ2-1, with 14 bases matching TRBD2. This CDR3 spans 15 amino acids. CDR1 LGHNA and CDR2 YNFKEQ come from the germline V gene. Trimming at V came to 3 bases and at J to 15 bases, leaving 10 bases not matched to a gene. The CDR3 loop is CASSQAQLTSGRVFF. In DNA, the CDR3 is TGTGCCAGCAGCCAGGCTCAATTGACTAGCGGGAGGGTGTTCTTC.

The chain is built from TRBV7-9 and TRBJ2-5; possible D gene TRBD1, 5 bases. There are 15 residues in the CDR3. CDR1 and CDR2 (germline): SEHNR, FQNEAQ (reference sequence). The germline V and J ends were trimmed by 5 bases and 5 bases, with 18 bases remaining between them. CDR3 in amino acids: CASSAGPGLKETQYF. In nucleotides, the CDR3 is TGTGCCAGCAGCGCAGGGCCCGGGTTAAAGGAGACCCAGTACTTC. Together with reference TRBV7-9 and TRBJ2-5, the CDR3 gives the full variable domain: DTGVSQNPRHKITKRGQNVTFRCDPISEHNRLYWYRQTLGQGPEFLTYFQNEAQLEKSRLLSDRFSAERPKGSFSTLEIQRTEQGDSAMYLCASSAGPGLKETQYFGPGTRLLVL.

The chain uses TRBV7-9 and TRBJ2-2, with TRBD1 identical over 9 bases. With V trimmed by 5 bases and J by 5 bases, 15 bases remained unmatched. The V gene's germline CDR1 is SEHNR and CDR2 FQNEAQ (reference sequence). The CDR3 length is 18 residues. The CDR3 sequence: CASSLGRTGAVRTGELFF. The CDR3 nucleotides are TGTGCCAGCAGCCTTGGCCGGACAGGGGCGGTCCGGACCGGGGAGCTGTTTTTT. The full variable domain, its missing parts supplied by reference TRBV7-9 and TRBJ2-2, is DTGVSQNPRHKITKRGQNVTFRCDPISEHNRLYWYRQTLGQGPEFLTYFQNEAQLEKSRLLSDRFSAERPKGSFSTLEIQRTEQGDSAMYLCASSLGRTGAVRTGELFFGEGSRLTVL.